One and the same sample provided the 16 T cell receptor beta chains below, sequenced in a study of T cells in localized non-small cell lung cancer. Clones were sequenced by immunoSEQ multiplex PCR, and TCRdb holds only the in-frame ones, with some missing. The profile covers around 55,000 clones, with approximately 86% appearing a single time and approximately 15% taken by the ten largest. The sample in question was PBMCs, obtained before any cancer treatment. These receptors were obtained from a female donor with stage II lung adenocarcinoma.

The J gene is TRBJ1-3, the V gene TRBV19, with 7 bases lining up with TRBD1. Germline trimming cut 3 bases from V and 3 bases from J; bases unmatched to any gene: 5. The CDR3 has 15 amino acids. In germline, CDR1 is LNHDA, CDR2 SQIVND (reference sequence). The CDR3 region has the DNA TGTGCCAGTAGTATCCCGGACAGGAGTGGAAACACCATATATTTT. Encoded protein: CASSIPDRSGNTIYF.

This clone occurred once. The rearrangement links TRBV5-6 to TRBJ2-5, with TRBD1 as a possible D gene (6 bases). The germline V gene encodes CDR1 SGHDT and CDR2 YYEEEE. Trimming took off 0 bases at V and 6 bases at J, with 9 bases between the two ends. The length of the CDR3 is 13 residues. This CDR3 reads CASSLVRGKTQYF. Written as DNA, the CDR3 is TGTGCCAGCAGCTTGGTGAGGGGGAAGACCCAGTACTTC.

This clone has just one count. The chain combines TRBV20-1 with TRBJ2-7; D might be TRBD2 (5 bases). Germline V gene data show CDR1 as DFQATT and CDR2 as SNEGSKA (reference sequence). V was trimmed by 7 bases and J by 3 bases, leaving 10 bases between them. This CDR3 region has 11 residues. CDR3 nucleotides: TGCAGTGTTCTGGGGAGCTACGAGCAGTACTTC. Protein sequence: CSVLGSYEQYF.

V gene TRBV5-4 combines with J gene TRBJ1-2; D perhaps matches TRBD1 (5 bases). This CDR3 comprises 13 residues. The germline gives CDR1 SGHNT, CDR2 YYREEE (reference sequence). V dropped 0 bases and J dropped 8 bases, with 11 bases sitting between them. The CDR3, as DNA: TGTGCCAGCAGCTTGGTGAGGGGTGGGGGCTACACCTTC. As protein: CASSLVRGGGYTF.

This chain uses TRBV19 with TRBJ2-7; D may be TRBD1 or TRBD2 (5 bases each). Germline CDR1 and CDR2: LNHDA and SQIVND (reference sequence). The CDR3 length is 15 residues. V lost 3 bases to trimming and J lost 3 bases, with 15 bases between them. The CDR3 region has the DNA TGTGCCAGTAGTATCCTGGGGGTTGGGAACTACGAGCAGTACTTC. Translation gives CASSILGVGNYEQYF.

The rearrangement joins TRBV7-6 to TRBJ1-2, with 7 bases identical to TRBD1. With 5 bases clipped from V and 1 base from J, the junction kept 7 bases outside the gene matches. The CDR3 has 15 amino acids. Germline V CDR1 and CDR2: SGHVS, FNYEAQ. The CDR3 nucleotides are TGTGCCAGCAGCCCAGACAGGGTCGTTAACTATGGCTACACCTTC. The encoded protein is CASSPDRVVNYGYTF.

The chain employs TRBV23-1 and TRBJ1-2; weak D call: TRBD1 (6 bases). TRBV23-1 is assigned to the ORF class and has an uncertain function. V lost 5 bases to trimming and J lost 0 bases, with 10 bases between them. The CDR3 extends over 14 amino acids. CDR3 sequence (DNA): TGCGCCAGCAGTACAGGGCGTTCTAACTATGGCTACACCTTC. Residues: CASSTGRSNYGYTF.

The J gene is TRBJ1-6, the V gene TRBV11-2; 9 bases align to TRBD1. V shed 4 bases and J 6 bases; nucleotides not matched to a gene: 4. Germline assignment: CDR1 SGHAT and CDR2 FQNNGV. The CDR3 has 15 amino acids. This CDR3 is CASSWTGQGNSPLHF. Written as DNA, the CDR3 is TGTGCCAGCAGCTGGACGGGACAGGGTAATTCACCCCTCCACTTT. Based on the CDR3 plus reference TRBV11-2 and TRBJ1-6, the full variable domain is EAGVAQSPRYKIIEKRQSVAFWCNPISGHATLYWYQQILGQGPKLLIQFQNNGVVDDSQLPKDRFSAERLKGVDSTLKIQPAKLEDSAVYLCASSWTGQGNSPLHFGNGTRLTVT.

V and J are TRBV6-5 and TRBJ1-1; D remains unclear. This CDR3 spans 12 amino acids. CDR1 is MNHEY, CDR2 SVGAGI, per germline. V shed 2 bases and J shed 4 bases, with 5 bases lying between them. The CDR3 DNA reads as TGTGCCAGCAGTTACCCAAGCACTGAAGCTTTCTTT. Protein product: CASSYPSTEAFF.

The J gene is TRBJ1-4, the V gene TRBV18; the match to TRBD1 covers 8 bases. The germline gives CDR1 KGHSH, CDR2 LQKENI. The junction had 3 bases not matched to a gene; V was cut back by 0 bases and J by 0 bases. This CDR3 comprises 17 residues. The CDR3 bases are TGTGCCAGCTCACCACCCACAGGGGGACCAACTAATGAAAAACTGTTTTTT. The encoded protein is CASSPPTGGPTNEKLFF.

This clone was observed once. The J gene is TRBJ1-2, the V gene TRBV29-1, with unresolved D. This CDR3 has 16 residues. The V end was cut by 4 bases, the J end by 0 bases, with 18 bases between. The V gene's germline CDR1 is SQVTM and CDR2 ANQGSEA. The CDR3 is CSVVPFGSKSNYGYTF. The DNA of the CDR3 is TGCAGCGTTGTTCCCTTCGGATCAAAATCTAACTATGGCTACACCTTC.

This chain links TRBV5-1 with TRBJ2-4; 8 nucleotides agree with TRBD1. Germline V gene data show CDR1 as SGHRS and CDR2 as YFSETQ. The CDR3 covers 15 residues. V gave up 0 bases and J gave up 2 bases; unmatched junction bases: 1. The CDR3 nucleotides read TGCGCCAGCAGCTTGGGGGACAGGTCCAAAAACATTCAGTACTTC. Residues: CASSLGDRSKNIQYF.

For this clone: Distinct nucleotide sequences in the sample also encode this CDR3. V usage is TRBV30 and J usage is TRBJ1-2; tentatively, D is TRBD1 (5 bases). Germline values: CDR1 GTSNPN, CDR2 SVGIG (reference sequence). The CDR3 sequence is 12 residues long. Trimming removed 3 bases at V and 1 base at J, with 6 bases between. CDR3 bases: TGTGCCTGGAGCGGGGGTAACTATGGCTACACCTTC. Translated: CAWSGGNYGYTF.

The rearrangement joins TRBV5-1 to TRBJ2-3, with D uncertain. V was pared by 1 base and J by 3 bases, with 15 bases between. Germline V gene data show CDR1 as SGHRS and CDR2 as YFSETQ. CDR3 size: 16 residues. CDR3 amino acids: CASSLLGVGVTDTQYF. CDR3 nucleotide sequence: TGCGCCAGCAGCTTGCTGGGTGTTGGGGTTACAGATACGCAGTATTTT.

CDR3 DNA sequence: TGTGCCAGCAGCTTAGAGACAGGGGCGTTCGAGACCCAGTACTTC. Translated: CASSLETGAFETQYF. The chain joins TRBV11-1 to TRBJ2-5, with 8 bases aligning to TRBD1. The CDR3 totals 15 residues. The V gene's germline CDR1 is SGHAT and CDR2 FQDESV (reference sequence). V lost 1 base, J lost 5 bases, and 6 bases stayed unmatched.

The chain has TRBV2 and TRBJ2-1, with D perhaps assigned TRBD1 or TRBD2 (6 bases each). Trimming left V 6 bases short and J 0 bases short, with 9 bases between. The CDR3 loop spans 14 amino acids. The germline V gene encodes CDR1 SNHLY and CDR2 FYNNEI. The CDR3 DNA follows: TGTGCCAGCAGGAGGGGGGCCTCCTACAATGAGCAGTTCTTC. As protein: CASRRGASYNEQFF. The full variable domain, completed using reference TRBV2 and TRBJ2-1, is EPEVTQTPSHQVTQMGQEVILRCVPISNHLYFYWYRQILGQKVEFLVSFYNNEISEKSEIFDDQFSVERPDGSNFTLKIRSTKLEDSAMYFCASRRGASYNEQFFGPGTRLTVL.